The 8 T cell receptor beta chains presented below share a single source sample, sequenced in a study of T cell changes during pregnancy in multiple sclerosis (dated by TCRdb to about 2019). The method behind the library was the immunoSEQ multiplex PCR assay. TCRdb took over this immuneACCESS table, retaining in-frame rearrangements with V and J assigned. Such tables are incomplete; in checked studies, under half of the missing clones stem from an unresolved V gene, and the remainder is unexplained. Here the sample has tens of thousands of clones; 90% to 95% occur a single time. The top ten clonotypes cover roughly 1.4% of the sample. This specimen consisted of peripheral blood, obtained after pregnancy. The origin of the receptors is a female donor in good health, enrolled as a control in a pregnancy study.

This chain uses TRBV7-8 with TRBJ2-1, with 9 bases aligning to TRBD1. Germline values: CDR1 SGHVS, CDR2 FQNEAQ. The CDR3 loop spans 18 amino acids. V was clipped by 3 bases and J by 5 bases; unmatched bases: 14. The CDR3: CASSFRETGGKSHNEQFF. Here the CDR3 DNA reads TGTGCCAGCAGCTTTCGAGAAACAGGGGGCAAGTCCCACAATGAGCAGTTCTTC.

The chain combines TRBV25-1 with TRBJ2-7, with 9 bases aligning to TRBD2. Germline CDR1 is MGHDK and CDR2 is SYGVNS. The ends lost 9 bases at V and 0 bases at J; junction bases unmatched: 9. This CDR3 is 15 amino acids long. DNA for the CDR3: TGTGCCAGACCCCGAACTAGCGGGTACTCCTACGAGCAGTACTTC. It is translated as CARPRTSGYSYEQYF.

The chain recombines TRBV11-2 with TRBJ2-2, with a weak D call TRBD1 (6 bases). The CDR3 covers 12 residues. V was clipped by 1 base and J by 11 bases, with 8 bases between them. From germline, CDR1 is SGHAT and CDR2 FQNNGV. The CDR3 loop reads CASSLGQVELFF. In nucleotides, the CDR3 is TGTGCCAGCAGCTTAGGACAGGTAGAGCTGTTTTTT.

V gene TRBV7-3 combines with J gene TRBJ2-7; D unclear. Trimming took 1 base from V and 6 from J, leaving 13 bases between them. Per the germline V gene, CDR1 is SGHTA and CDR2 is FQGTGA. The CDR3 runs to 14 residues. The DNA for the CDR3 is TGTGCCAGCAGCTTAAATGGTCTAGAAGGCGAGCAGTACTTC. Amino acids: CASSLNGLEGEQYF.

The gene calls are TRBV6-1 and TRBJ2-3; D may be TRBD2 (6 bases). Deletions cut 3 bases from V and 5 bases from J, with 15 bases between. CDR3 length: 15 amino acids. Per the germline V gene, CDR1 is MNHNS and CDR2 is SASEGT. The CDR3 sequence is CASSEVGGTIDTQYF. CDR3 sequence (DNA): TGTGCCAGCAGTGAGGTCGGGGGTACCATAGATACGCAGTATTTT.

This clone was counted a single time. The CDR3 DNA reads as TGTGCCAGCAGCCTCTCGGGAGGACAGGGGAGGTATGGCTACACCTTC. This gives the protein CASSLSGGQGRYGYTF. The chain is built from TRBV7-9 and TRBJ1-2; 9 positions match TRBD1. The CDR3 loop spans 16 amino acids. Looked up from germline, CDR1 is SEHNR and CDR2 is FQNEAQ (reference sequence). V dropped 5 bases and J dropped 5; count of bases not matched to a gene: 12.

This rearrangement joins TRBV5-1 to TRBJ2-7; TRBD1 matches at 7 bases. The CDR3 runs to 13 residues. The germline gives CDR1 SGHRS, CDR2 YFSETQ. V lost 4 bases, J lost 3 bases, and 4 bases stayed unmatched. As DNA, the CDR3 is TGCGCCAGCAGCCCGGACAGGAACTACGAGCAGTACTTC. Translation: CASSPDRNYEQYF.

The chain has TRBV27 and TRBJ1-1; TRBD1 agrees at 9 bases. Germline lookup yields CDR1 MNHEY and CDR2 SMNVEV (reference sequence). The CDR3 consists of 17 residues. Germline trimming cut 3 bases from V and 3 bases from J; bases unmatched to any gene: 11. CDR3 bases: TGTGCCAGCAGTTTCACAGGGGGCGGTTTTAGGCACACTGAAGCTTTCTTT. This translates into CASSFTGGGFRHTEAFF.